The 13 T cell receptor beta chains below were found in one sample sequenced in a study of OX40 agonist ivuxolimab in advanced cancers. Data came from immunoSEQ multiplex PCR; TCRdb stores just in-frame clones and leaves some out. The data show around 26,000 clones, around 80% seen once. Sequencing used CD4+ or CD8+ T cells sorted from blood, obtained in a trial of the OX40 agonist ivuxolimab. These receptor sequences come from an adult with an advanced solid tumor such as melanoma, head and neck, liver or kidney cancer.

The V and J genes are TRBV28 and TRBJ2-2; TRBD1 might be the D (7 bases). The CDR3 contains 20 residues. Germline CDR1 reads MDHEN; CDR2 reads SYDVKM. The germline V and J ends were trimmed by 2 bases and 2 bases, with 24 bases remaining between them. This CDR3 reads CASSLVAWAGQPINTGELFF. CDR3 bases: TGTGCCAGCAGTTTAGTTGCATGGGCGGGACAGCCGATAAACACCGGGGAGCTGTTTTTT.

The J gene is TRBJ1-4, the V gene TRBV6-5; 7 nucleotides match TRBD1. The V and J ends lost 2 bases and 10 bases, in that order; junction bases with no gene match: 7. CDR3 length: 14 amino acids. Germline V gives CDR1 MNHEY, CDR2 SVGAGI. DNA of the CDR3: TGTGCCAGCAGTTACGGCAGGGGGACGGGAAAACTGTTTTTT. Protein product: CASSYGRGTGKLFF.

The chain is built from TRBV28 and TRBJ2-2; D perhaps matches TRBD1 (6 bases). This CDR3 region has 15 residues. The V end was cut by 2 bases, the J end by 3 bases, with 10 bases between. In germline, CDR1 is MDHEN, CDR2 SYDVKM. CDR3 protein: CASSLTGLDTGELFF. CDR3 nucleotides: TGTGCCAGCAGTTTAACAGGGTTGGACACCGGGGAGCTGTTTTTT.

The CDR3 nucleotides read TGTGCCAGCAGTGAAACCTTAGCGGGGGGGCCGGGAGAGACCCAGTACTTC. This codes for CASSETLAGGPGETQYF. The chain recombines TRBV2 with TRBJ2-5, with TRBD2 identical over 11 bases. V was pared by 2 bases and J by 4 bases, with 9 bases of the junction left unmatched. The V gene's germline CDR1 is SNHLY and CDR2 FYNNEI. This CDR3 is 17 amino acids long.

This sequence joins TRBV9 and TRBJ2-3, with 11 bases lining up with TRBD2. Unmatched junction bases numbered 6, after V lost 4 bases and J lost 5 bases. The CDR3 spans 15 residues. The germline gives CDR1 SGDLS, CDR2 YYNGEE. The CDR3 region has the DNA TGTGCCAGCAGCTTAACCGGGACTAGCGGAGATACGCAGTATTTT. This translates into CASSLTGTSGDTQYF. Drawing the rest from reference TRBV9 and TRBJ2-3, the complete variable domain is DSGVTQTPKHLITATGQRVTLRCSPRSGDLSVYWYQQSLDQGLQFLIQYYNGEERAKGNILERFSAQQFPDLHSELNLSSLELGDSALYFCASSLTGTSGDTQYFGPGTRLTVL.

The chain recombines TRBV6-1 with TRBJ1-5; D is possibly TRBD1 (5 bases). CDR1 is MNHNS, CDR2 SASEGT, per germline. The CDR3 extends over 15 amino acids. V was shortened by 2 bases and J by 3 bases, with 11 bases between the two germline ends. The CDR3 here is CASSEWGGNNQPQHF. The CDR3 nucleotides read TGTGCCAGCAGTGAATGGGGGGGGAACAATCAGCCCCAGCATTTT.

The genes are TRBV4-1 and TRBJ1-5, with TRBD1 as a possible D gene (6 bases). CDR1 and CDR2 (germline): MGHRA, YSYEKL. This CDR3 spans 15 amino acids. V was cut by 3 bases and J by 7 bases, with 16 bases left in between. The CDR3 coding sequence is TGCGCCAGCAGCCAGACAACAGGGTGGATCCAGCCCCAGCATTTT. Translated, it gives CASSQTTGWIQPQHF.

The chain joins TRBV27 to TRBJ2-7; 13 bases map to TRBD2. CDR3 length: 13 residues. Germline-derived CDR1 and CDR2 are MNHEY and SMNVEV (reference sequence). J gave up 3 bases and V 8 bases, and 1 base lay outside the gene matches. The CDR3 here is CASRLAGGYEQYF. The CDR3 nucleotides are TGTGCCAGCCGACTAGCGGGAGGCTACGAGCAGTACTTC.

The chain employs TRBV7-8 and TRBJ2-5; D is perhaps TRBD2 (5 bases). Germline V CDR1 and CDR2: SGHVS, FQNEAQ. Trimming cost V 2 bases and J 5 bases, with 9 bases left between them. This CDR3 spans 13 amino acids. CDR3 residues: CASSLISVETQYF. DNA of the CDR3: TGTGCCAGCAGCTTAATTAGCGTCGAGACCCAGTACTTC. Based on the CDR3 plus reference TRBV7-8 and TRBJ2-5, the full variable domain is GAGVSQSPRYKVAKRGQDVALRCDPISGHVSLFWYQQALGQGPEFLTYFQNEAQLDKSGLPSDRFFAERPEGSVSTLKIQRTQQEDSAVYLCASSLISVETQYFGPGTRLLVL.

The J gene is TRBJ2-7, the V gene TRBV2; 11 bases fit TRBD2. The CDR3 runs 15 residues. CDR1 and CDR2 from the germline V gene are SNHLY and FYNNEI. V lost 9 bases and J lost 1; bases outside the gene matches: 8. The chain's CDR3 is CARSRLAGISYEQYF. CDR3 in DNA: TGTGCCAGGTCGAGACTAGCGGGGATATCCTACGAGCAGTACTTC.

The V call is TRBV4-1, the J call TRBJ1-1; D remains ambiguous. The CDR3 contains 14 residues. The V end was cut by 2 bases, the J end by 3 bases, with 10 bases between. Germline CDR1 MGHRA, CDR2 YSYEKL. This CDR3 reads CASSQNGPYTEAFF. The CDR3, as DNA: TGCGCCAGCAGCCAAAATGGGCCCTACACTGAAGCTTTCTTT.

The chain couples TRBV5-4 to TRBJ2-7, with D hard to call. Germline V gives CDR1 SGHNT, CDR2 YYREEE (reference sequence). V shed 4 bases and J shed 0 bases, with 11 bases lying between them. The CDR3 has 14 residues. DNA of the CDR3: TGTGCCAGCAGCGATGGCATGGGCTCCTACGAGCAGTACTTC. Its translation: CASSDGMGSYEQYF.

This clone was counted between two and nine times. The chain couples TRBV19 to TRBJ2-3, with D unclear. The CDR3 covers 15 residues. Germline CDR1 LNHDA, CDR2 SQIVND (reference sequence). Trimming shortened V by 6 bases and J by 1 base, and 14 bases separated the two germline ends. The CDR3 loop is CASSSDGLRTDTQYF. In nucleotides, the CDR3 is TGTGCCAGTAGCTCAGATGGGCTACGCACAGATACGCAGTATTTT.